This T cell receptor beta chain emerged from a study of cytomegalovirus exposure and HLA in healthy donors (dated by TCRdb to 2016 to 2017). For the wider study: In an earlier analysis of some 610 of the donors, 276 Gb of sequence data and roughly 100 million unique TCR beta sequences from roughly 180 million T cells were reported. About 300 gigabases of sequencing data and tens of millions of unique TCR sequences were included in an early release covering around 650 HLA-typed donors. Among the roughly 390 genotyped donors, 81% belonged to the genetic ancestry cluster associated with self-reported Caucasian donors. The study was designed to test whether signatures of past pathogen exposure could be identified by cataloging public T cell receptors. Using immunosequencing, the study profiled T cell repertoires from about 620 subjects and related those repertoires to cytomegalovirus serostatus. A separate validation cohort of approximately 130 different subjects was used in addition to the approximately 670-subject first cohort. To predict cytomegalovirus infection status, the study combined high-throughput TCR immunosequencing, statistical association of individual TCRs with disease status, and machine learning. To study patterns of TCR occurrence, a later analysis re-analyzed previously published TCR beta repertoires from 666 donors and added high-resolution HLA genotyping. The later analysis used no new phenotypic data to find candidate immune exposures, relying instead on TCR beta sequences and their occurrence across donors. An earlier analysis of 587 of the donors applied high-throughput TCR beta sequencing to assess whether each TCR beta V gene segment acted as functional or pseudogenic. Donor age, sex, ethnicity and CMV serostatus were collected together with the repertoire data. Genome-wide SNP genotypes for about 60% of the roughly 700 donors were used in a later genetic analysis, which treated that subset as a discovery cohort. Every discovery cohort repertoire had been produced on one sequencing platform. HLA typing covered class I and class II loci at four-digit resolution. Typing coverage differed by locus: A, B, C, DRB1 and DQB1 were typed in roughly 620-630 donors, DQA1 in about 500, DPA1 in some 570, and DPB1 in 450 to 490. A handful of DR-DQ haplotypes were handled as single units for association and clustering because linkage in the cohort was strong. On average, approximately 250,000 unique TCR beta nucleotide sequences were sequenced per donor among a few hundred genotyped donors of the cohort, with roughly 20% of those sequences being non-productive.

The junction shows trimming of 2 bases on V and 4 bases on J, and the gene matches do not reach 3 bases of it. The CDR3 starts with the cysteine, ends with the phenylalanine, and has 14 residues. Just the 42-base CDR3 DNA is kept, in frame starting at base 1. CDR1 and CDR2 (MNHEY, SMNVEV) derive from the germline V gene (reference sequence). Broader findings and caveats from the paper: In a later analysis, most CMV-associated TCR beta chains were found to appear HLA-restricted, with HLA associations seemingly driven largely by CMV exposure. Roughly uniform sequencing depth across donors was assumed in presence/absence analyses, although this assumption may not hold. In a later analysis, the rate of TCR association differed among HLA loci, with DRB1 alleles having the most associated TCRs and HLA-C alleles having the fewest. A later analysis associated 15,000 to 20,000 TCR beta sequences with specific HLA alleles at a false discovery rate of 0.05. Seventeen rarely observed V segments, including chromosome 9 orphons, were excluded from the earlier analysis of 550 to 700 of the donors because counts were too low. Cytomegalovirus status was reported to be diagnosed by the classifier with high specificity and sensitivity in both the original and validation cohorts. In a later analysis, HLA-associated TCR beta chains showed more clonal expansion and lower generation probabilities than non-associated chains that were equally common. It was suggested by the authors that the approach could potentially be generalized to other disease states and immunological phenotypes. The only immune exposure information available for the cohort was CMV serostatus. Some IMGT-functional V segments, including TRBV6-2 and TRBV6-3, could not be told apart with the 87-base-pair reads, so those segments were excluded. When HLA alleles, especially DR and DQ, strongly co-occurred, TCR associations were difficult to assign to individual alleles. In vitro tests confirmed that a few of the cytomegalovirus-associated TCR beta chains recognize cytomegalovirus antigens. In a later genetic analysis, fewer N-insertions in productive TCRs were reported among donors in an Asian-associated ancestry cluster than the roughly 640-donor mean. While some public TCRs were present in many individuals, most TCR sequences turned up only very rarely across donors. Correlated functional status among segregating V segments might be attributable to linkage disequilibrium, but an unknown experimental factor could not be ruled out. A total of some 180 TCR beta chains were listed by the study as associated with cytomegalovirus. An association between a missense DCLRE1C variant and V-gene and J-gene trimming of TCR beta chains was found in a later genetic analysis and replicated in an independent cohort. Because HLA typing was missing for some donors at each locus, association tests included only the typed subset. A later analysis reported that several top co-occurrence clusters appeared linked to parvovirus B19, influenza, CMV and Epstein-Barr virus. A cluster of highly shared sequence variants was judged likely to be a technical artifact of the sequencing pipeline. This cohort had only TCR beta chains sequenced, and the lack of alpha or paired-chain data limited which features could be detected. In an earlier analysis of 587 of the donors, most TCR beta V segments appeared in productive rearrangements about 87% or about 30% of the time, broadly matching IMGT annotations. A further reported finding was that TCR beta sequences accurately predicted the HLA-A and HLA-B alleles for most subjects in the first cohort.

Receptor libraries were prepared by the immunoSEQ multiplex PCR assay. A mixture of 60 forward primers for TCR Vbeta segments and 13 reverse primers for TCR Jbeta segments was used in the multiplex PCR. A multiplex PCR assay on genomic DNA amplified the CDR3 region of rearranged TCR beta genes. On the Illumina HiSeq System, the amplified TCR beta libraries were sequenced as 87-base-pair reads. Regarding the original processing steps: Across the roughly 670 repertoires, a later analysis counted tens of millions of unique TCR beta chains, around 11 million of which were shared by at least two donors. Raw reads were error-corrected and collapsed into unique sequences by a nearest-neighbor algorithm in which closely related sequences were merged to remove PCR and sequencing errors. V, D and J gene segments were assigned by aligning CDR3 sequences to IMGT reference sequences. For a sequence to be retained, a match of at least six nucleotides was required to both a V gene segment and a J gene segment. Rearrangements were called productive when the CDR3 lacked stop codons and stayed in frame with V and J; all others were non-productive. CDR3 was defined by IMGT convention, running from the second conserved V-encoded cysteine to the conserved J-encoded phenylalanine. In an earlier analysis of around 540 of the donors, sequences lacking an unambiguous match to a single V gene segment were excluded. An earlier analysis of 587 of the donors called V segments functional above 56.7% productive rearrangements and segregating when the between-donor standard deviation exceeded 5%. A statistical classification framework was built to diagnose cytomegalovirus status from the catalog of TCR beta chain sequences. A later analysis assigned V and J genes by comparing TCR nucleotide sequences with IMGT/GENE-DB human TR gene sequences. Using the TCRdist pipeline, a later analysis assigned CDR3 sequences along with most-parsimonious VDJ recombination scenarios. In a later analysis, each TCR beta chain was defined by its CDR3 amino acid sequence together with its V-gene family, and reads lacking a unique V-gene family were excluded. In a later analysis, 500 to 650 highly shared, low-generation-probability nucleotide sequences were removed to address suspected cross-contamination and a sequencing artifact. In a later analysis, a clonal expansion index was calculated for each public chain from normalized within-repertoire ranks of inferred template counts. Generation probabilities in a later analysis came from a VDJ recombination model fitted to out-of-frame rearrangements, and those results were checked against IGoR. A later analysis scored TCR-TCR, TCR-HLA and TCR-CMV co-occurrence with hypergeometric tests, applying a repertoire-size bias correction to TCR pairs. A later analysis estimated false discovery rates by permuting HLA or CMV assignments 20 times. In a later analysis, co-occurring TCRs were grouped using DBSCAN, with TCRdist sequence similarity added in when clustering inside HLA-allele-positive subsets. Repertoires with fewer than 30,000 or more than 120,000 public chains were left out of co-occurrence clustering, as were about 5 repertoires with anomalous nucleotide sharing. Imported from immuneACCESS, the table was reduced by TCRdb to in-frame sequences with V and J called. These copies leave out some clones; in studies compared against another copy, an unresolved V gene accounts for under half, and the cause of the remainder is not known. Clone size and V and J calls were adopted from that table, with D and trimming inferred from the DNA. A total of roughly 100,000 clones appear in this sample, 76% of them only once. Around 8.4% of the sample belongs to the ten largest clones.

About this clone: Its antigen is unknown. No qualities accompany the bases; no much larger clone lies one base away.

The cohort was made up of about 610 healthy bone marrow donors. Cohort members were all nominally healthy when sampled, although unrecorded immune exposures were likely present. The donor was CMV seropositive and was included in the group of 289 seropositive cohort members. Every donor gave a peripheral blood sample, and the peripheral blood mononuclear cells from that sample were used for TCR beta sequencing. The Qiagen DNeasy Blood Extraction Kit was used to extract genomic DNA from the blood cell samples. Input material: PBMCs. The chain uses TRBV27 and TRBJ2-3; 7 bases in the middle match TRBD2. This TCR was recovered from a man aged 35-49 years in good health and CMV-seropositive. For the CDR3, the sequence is CASSLAGVADTQYF. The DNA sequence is TGTGCCAGCAGTTTAGCGGGAGTTGCAGATACGCAGTATTTT.